This TCR beta chain was obtained from a study of a mutant IDH1 vaccine in newly diagnosed glioma. Study-wide background: Patients got their first vaccination 4-6 weeks after radiotherapy alone, or with temozolomide cycles. Study-wide results and limits: In around 93% of patients, immune responses induced by the vaccine occurred. Seemingly, top peripheral T cell clonotype changes bore no relation to pseudoprogression.

Germline assignment: CDR1 MNHNS and CDR2 SASEGT. V lost 9 bases and J 4 bases, leaving 19 bases between the germline ends. The CDR3 sequence is 15 residues long. Regarding this clone: What it binds is not known.

The time point was: week 35, safety follow-up. The investigators gave 300 ug of mutant IDH1 20-mer peptide in each vaccine dose, together with topical imiquimod. Donors harbored newly found WHO grade 3 or 4 IDH1-mutant, ATRX-lost astrocytomas. Measured with immunoSEQ multiplex PCR; TCRdb has only the in-frame clones, and not every one. This table has tens of thousands of clones, 85% to 90% appearing once. The gene calls are TRBV6-1 and TRBJ1-5; no reliable D call. Sequences were derived from PBMCs, sampled from a glioma patient whose treatment included an IDH1 peptide vaccine. The receptor's source is a man aged 35 to 55 with glioma. The DNA of the CDR3 is TGTGCCAGTGGTAAGGCGGACTTTCCGAATCAGCCCCAGCATTTT. This gives the protein CASGKADFPNQPQHF.